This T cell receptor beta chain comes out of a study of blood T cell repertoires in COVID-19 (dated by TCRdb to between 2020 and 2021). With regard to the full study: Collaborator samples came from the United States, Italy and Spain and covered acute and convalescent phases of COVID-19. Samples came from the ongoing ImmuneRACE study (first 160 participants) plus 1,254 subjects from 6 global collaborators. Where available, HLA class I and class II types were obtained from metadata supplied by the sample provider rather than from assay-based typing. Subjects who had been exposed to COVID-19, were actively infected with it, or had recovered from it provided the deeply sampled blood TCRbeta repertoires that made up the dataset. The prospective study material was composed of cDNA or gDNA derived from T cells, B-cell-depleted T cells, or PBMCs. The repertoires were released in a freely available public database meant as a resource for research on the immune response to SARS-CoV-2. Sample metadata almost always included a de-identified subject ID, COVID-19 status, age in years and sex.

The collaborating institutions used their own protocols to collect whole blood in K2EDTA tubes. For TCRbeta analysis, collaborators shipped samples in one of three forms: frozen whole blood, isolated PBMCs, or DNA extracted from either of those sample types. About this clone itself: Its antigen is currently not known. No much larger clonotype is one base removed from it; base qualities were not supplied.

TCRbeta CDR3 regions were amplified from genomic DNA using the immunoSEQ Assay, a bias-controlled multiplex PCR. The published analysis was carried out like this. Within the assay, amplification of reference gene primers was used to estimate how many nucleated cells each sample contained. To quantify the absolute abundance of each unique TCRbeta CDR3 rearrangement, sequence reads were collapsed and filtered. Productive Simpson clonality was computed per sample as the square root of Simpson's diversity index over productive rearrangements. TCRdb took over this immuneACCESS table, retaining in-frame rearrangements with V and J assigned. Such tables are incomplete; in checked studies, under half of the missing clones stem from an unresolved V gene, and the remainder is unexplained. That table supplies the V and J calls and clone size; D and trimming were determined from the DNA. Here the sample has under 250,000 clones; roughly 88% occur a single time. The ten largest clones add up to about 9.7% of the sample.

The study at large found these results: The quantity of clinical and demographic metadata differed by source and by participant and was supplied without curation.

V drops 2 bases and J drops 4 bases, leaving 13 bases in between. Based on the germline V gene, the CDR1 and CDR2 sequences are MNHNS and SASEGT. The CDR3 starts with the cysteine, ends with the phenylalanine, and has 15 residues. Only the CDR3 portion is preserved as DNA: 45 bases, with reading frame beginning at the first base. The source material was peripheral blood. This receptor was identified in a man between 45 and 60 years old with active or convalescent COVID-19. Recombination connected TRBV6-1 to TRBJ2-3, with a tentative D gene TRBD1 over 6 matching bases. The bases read TGTGCCAGCAGTGAACAAGGGGGTAGCCCAGATACGCAGTATTTT. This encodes CASSEQGGSPDTQYF.